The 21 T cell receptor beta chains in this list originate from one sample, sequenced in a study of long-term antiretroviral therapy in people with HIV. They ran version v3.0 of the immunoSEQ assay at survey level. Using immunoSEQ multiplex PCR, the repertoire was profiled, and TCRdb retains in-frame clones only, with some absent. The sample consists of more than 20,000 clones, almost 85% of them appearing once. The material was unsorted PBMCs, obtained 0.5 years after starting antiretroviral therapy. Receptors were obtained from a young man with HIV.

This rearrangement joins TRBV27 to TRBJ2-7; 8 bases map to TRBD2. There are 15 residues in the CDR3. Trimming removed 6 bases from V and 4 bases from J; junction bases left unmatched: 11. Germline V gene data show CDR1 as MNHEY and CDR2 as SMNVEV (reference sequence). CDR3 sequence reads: CASREESGGPYEQYF. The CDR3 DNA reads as TGTGCCAGCAGGGAGGAAAGCGGGGGCCCGTACGAGCAGTACTTC.

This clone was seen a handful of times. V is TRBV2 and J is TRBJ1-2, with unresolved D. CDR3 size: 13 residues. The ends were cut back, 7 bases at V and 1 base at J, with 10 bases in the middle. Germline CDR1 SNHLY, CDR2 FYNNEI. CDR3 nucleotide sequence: TGTGCCAGCATAAGGGAGGTTAACTATGGCTACACCTTC. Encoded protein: CASIREVNYGYTF.

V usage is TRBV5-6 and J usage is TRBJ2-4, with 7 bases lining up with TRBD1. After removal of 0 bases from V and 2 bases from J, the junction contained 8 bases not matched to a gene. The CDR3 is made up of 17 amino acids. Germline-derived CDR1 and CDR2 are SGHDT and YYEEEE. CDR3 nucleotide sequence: TGTGCCAGCAGCTTGGGGGCAGGACAGGACACCAAAAACATTCAGTACTTC. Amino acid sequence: CASSLGAGQDTKNIQYF. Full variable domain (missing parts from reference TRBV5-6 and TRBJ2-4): DAGVTQSPTHLIKTRGQQVTLRCSPKSGHDTVSWYQQALGQGPQFIFQYYEEEERQRGNFPDRFSGHQFPNYSSELNVNALLLGDSALYLCASSLGAGQDTKNIQYFGAGTRLSVL.

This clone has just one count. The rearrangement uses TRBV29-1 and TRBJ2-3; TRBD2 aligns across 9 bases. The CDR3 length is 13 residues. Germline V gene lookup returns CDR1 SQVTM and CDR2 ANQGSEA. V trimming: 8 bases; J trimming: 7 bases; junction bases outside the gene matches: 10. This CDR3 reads CSSRKRGENTQYF. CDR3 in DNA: TGCAGCTCTCGAAAGCGGGGGGAAAATACGCAGTATTTT.

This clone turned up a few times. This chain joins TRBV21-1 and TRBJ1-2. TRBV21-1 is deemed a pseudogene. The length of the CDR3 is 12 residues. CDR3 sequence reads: CASSKPRGGYTF. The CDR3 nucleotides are TGTGCCAGCAGCAAACCCCGGGGGGGCTACACCTTC.

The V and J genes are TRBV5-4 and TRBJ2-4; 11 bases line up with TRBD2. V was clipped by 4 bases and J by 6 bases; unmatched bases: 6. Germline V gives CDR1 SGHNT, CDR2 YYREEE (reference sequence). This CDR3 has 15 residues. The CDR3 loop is CASSLDLAGGNIQYF. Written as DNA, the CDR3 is TGTGCCAGCAGCCTCGACCTAGCGGGGGGAAACATTCAGTACTTC. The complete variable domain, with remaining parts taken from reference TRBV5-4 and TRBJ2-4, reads ETGVTQSPTHLIKTRGQQVTLRCSSQSGHNTVSWYQQALGQGPQFIFQYYREEENGRGNFPPRFSGLQFPNYSSELNVNALELDDSALYLCASSLDLAGGNIQYFGAGTRLSVL.

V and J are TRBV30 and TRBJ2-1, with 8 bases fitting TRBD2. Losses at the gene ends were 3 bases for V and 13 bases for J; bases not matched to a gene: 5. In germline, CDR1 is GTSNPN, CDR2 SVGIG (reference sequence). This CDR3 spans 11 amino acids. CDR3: CAWSGAGDQFF. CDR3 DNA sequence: TGTGCCTGGAGCGGAGCGGGAGACCAGTTCTTC.

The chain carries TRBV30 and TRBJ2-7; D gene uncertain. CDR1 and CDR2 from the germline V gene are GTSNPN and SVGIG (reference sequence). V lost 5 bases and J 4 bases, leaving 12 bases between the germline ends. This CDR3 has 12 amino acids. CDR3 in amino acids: CAWALGSYEQYF. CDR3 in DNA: TGTGCCTGGGCATTAGGGTCTTACGAGCAGTACTTC.

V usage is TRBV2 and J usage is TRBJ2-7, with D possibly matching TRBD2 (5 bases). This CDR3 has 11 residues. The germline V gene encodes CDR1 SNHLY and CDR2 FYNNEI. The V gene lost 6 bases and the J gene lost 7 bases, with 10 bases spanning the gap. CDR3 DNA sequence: TGTGCCAGCAGGCTACCGGGAGAGCAGTACTTC. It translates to CASRLPGEQYF.

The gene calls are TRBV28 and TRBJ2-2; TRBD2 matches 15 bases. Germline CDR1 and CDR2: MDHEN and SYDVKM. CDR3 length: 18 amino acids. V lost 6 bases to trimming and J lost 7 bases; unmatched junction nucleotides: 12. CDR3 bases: TGTGCCAGCAGCCAAACCGGACTAGCGGGGGGGCCTGGCGGGGAGCTGTTTTTT. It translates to CASSQTGLAGGPGGELFF.

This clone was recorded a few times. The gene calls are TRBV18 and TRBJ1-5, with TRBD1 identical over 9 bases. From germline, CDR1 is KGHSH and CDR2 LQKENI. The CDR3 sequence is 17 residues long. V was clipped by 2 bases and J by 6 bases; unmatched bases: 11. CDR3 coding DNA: TGTGCCAGCTCACCAACAGGGGGCGCGAGAGTTGGTCAGCCCCAGCATTTT. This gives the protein CASSPTGGARVGQPQHF. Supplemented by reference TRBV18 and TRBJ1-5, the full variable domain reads NAGVMQNPRHLVRRRGQEARLRCSPMKGHSHVYWYRQLPEEGLKFMVYLQKENIIDESGMPKERFSAEFPKEGPSILRIQQVVRGDSAAYFCASSPTGGARVGQPQHFGDGTRLSIL.

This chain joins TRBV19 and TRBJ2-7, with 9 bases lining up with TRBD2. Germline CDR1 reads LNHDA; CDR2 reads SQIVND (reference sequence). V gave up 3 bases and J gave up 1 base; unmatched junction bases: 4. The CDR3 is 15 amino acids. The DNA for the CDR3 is TGTGCCAGTAGTATGCGTACTAGCGGGTCCTACGAGCAGTACTTC. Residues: CASSMRTSGSYEQYF.

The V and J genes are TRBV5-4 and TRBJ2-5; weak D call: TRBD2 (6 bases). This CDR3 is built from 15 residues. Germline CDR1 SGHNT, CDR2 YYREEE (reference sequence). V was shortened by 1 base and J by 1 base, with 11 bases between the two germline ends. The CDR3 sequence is CASSLSRGTQETQYF. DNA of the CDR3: TGTGCCAGCAGCTTGTCTCGGGGGACCCAAGAGACCCAGTACTTC.

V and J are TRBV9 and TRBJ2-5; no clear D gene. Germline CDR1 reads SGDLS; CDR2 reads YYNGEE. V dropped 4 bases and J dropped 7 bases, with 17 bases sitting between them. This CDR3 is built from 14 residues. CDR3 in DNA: TGTGCCAGCAGCCCAGCCGTACTACATGGGACCCAGTACTTC. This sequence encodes CASSPAVLHGTQYF. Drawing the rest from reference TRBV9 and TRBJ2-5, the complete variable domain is DSGVTQTPKHLITATGQRVTLRCSPRSGDLSVYWYQQSLDQGLQFLIQYYNGEERAKGNILERFSAQQFPDLHSELNLSSLELGDSALYFCASSPAVLHGTQYFGPGTRLLVL.

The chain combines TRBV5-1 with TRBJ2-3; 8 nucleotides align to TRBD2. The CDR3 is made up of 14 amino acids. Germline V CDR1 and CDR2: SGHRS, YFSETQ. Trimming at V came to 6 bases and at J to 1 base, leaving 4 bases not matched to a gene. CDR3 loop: CASIGLAGTDTQYF. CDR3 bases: TGCGCCAGCATAGGACTAGCAGGCACAGATACGCAGTATTTT.

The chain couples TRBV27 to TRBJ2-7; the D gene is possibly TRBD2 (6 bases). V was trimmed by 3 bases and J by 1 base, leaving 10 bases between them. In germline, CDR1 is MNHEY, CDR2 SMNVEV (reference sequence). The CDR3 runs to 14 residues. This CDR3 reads CASSLFSGSYEQYF. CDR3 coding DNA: TGTGCCAGCAGTTTGTTTAGCGGTTCCTACGAGCAGTACTTC.

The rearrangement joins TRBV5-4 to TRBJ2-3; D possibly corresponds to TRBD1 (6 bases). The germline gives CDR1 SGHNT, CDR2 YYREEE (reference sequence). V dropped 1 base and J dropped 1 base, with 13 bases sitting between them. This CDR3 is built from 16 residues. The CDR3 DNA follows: TGTGCCAGCAGCTTGTTCGGCCGGACAGGCACAGATACGCAGTATTTT. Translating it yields CASSLFGRTGTDTQYF.

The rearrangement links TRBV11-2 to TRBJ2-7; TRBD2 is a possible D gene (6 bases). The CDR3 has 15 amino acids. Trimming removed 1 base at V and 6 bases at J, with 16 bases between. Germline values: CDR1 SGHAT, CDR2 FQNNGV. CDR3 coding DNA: TGTGCCAGCAGCTTAGGGGATTTGGGAGGTTTCGAGCAGTACTTC. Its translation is CASSLGDLGGFEQYF. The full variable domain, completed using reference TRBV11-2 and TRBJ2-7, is EAGVAQSPRYKIIEKRQSVAFWCNPISGHATLYWYQQILGQGPKLLIQFQNNGVVDDSQLPKDRFSAERLKGVDSTLKIQPAKLEDSAVYLCASSLGDLGGFEQYFGPGTRLTVT.

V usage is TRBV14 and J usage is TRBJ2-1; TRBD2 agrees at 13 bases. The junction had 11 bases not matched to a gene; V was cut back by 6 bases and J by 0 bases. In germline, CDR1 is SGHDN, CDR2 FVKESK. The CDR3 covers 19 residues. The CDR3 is CASRPIPGLAGPSYNEQFF. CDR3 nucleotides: TGTGCCAGCAGACCCATACCGGGACTAGCGGGACCCTCCTACAATGAGCAGTTCTTC.

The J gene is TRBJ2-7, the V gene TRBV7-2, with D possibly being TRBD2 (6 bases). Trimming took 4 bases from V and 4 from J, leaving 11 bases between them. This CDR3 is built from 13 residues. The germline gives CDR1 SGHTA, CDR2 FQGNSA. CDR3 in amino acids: CASSSIRGYEQYF. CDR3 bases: TGTGCCAGCAGCTCAATACGGGGGTACGAGCAGTACTTC.

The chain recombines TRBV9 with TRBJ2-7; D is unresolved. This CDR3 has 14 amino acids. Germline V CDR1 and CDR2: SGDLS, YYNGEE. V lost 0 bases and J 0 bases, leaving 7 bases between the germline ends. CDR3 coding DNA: TGTGCCAGCAGCGTAGCCCAAGGCTCCTACGAGCAGTACTTC. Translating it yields CASSVAQGSYEQYF. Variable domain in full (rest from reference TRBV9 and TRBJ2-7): DSGVTQTPKHLITATGQRVTLRCSPRSGDLSVYWYQQSLDQGLQFLIQYYNGEERAKGNILERFSAQQFPDLHSELNLSSLELGDSALYFCASSVAQGSYEQYFGPGTRLTVT.